What follows describes a single T cell receptor (beta chain). This entry comes from a study of blood T cell repertoires in COVID-19. Study at large: From the United States, Italy and Spain came samples of acute and convalescent COVID-19.

The CDR3 loop spans 16 amino acids. The V end lost 4 bases, the J end lost 0 bases, and 16 bases lay between the germline ends. Germline values: CDR1 SGHNT, CDR2 YYREEE (reference sequence). Here immunoSEQ multiplex PCR was the method, and the copy in TCRdb shows in-frame clones only, minus some. The sample lists 250,000 or so clones, about 88% occurring once. The sequenced material came from peripheral blood. The chain is built from TRBV5-4 and TRBJ1-1; possible D gene TRBD1, 5 bases. The source of this sequence is a middle-aged woman who had recovered from COVID-19. The CDR3 sequence is CASSPDSLPMNTEAFF. CDR3 in DNA: TGTGCCAGCAGCCCCGACAGCCTCCCCATGAACACTGAAGCTTTCTTT. The full variable domain, with the rest looked up from reference TRBV5-4 and TRBJ1-1, is ETGVTQSPTHLIKTRGQQVTLRCSSQSGHNTVSWYQQALGQGPQFIFQYYREEENGRGNFPPRFSGLQFPNYSSELNVNALELDDSALYLCASSPDSLPMNTEAFFGQGTRLTVV.